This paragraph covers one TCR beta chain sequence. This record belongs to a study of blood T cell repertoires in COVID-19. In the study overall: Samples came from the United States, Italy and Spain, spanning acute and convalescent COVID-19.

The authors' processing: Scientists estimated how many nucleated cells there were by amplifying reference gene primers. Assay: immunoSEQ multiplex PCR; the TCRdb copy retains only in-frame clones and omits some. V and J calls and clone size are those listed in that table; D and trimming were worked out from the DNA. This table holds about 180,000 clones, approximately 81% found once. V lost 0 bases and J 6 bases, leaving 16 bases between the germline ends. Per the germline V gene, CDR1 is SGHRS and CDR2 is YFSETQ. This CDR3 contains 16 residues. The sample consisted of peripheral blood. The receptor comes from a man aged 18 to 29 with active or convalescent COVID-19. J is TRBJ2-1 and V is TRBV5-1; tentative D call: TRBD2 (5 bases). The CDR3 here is CASSLAGIPLGNEQFF. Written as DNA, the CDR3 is TGCGCCAGCAGCTTGGCCGGGATACCCCTTGGCAATGAGCAGTTCTTC.